Listed below are T cell receptor beta chains from one sample, sequenced in a study of T cells in Graves' hyperthyroidism and ophthalmopathy. One entry per CDR3 protein, called by TCRdb with MiXCR from the multiplex PCR reads. The top ten clones hold about 7% of a sample with about 590,000 distinct CDR3 sequences, approximately 15% of them seen once. Specimen: blood. These receptor sequences come from a woman in her twenties or thirties with Graves' hyperthyroidism. Both conserved end residues are part of each CDR3. The order of the fields is CDR3 DNA, CDR3 protein, D gene, clone size, J gene, V gene, CDR3 length. The D gene is left open where the match is weak. Expanded clones get a size class; other rows say once, few or many, or leave the size out.

CDR3nt: TGTGCCAGCAGCCACTGGGACAGGGGGAACACGGGGGAGCTGTTTTTT
CDR3aa: CASSHWDRGNTGELFF
d_gene: TRBD1
abundance: .
j_gene: TRBJ2-2
v_gene: TRBV4-2
len: 16

CDR3nt: TGTGCCAGCTCACCAGCCAGGACTGGAAACACCATATATTTT
CDR3aa: CASSPARTGNTIYF
d_gene: .
abundance: .
j_gene: TRBJ1-3
v_gene: TRBV18
len: 14

CDR3nt: TGTGCCAGCAGTCCCATAACCTACGAGCAGTACTTC
CDR3aa: CASSPITYEQYF
d_gene: .
abundance: many
j_gene: TRBJ2-7
v_gene: TRBV28
len: 12

CDR3nt: TGTGCCAGCAGCGTAGACCCAGGGGGAGGCGACGGGGAGCTGTTTTTT
CDR3aa: CASSVDPGGGDGELFF
d_gene: .
abundance: .
j_gene: TRBJ2-2
v_gene: TRBV9
len: 16

CDR3nt: TGTGCCAGCAGCGAACAGGGGTGGCACACCGGGGAGCTGTTTTTT
CDR3aa: CASSEQGWHTGELFF
d_gene: TRBD1
abundance: .
j_gene: TRBJ2-2
v_gene: TRBV7-9
len: 15

CDR3nt: TGTGCCAGCAGTTTCGGAACAGTGGGCGGCTACACCTTC
CDR3aa: CASSFGTVGGYTF
d_gene: .
abundance: few
j_gene: TRBJ1-2
v_gene: TRBV12-3/TRBV12-4
len: 13

CDR3nt: TGTGCCAGCAGCTCCCTGGCGGGAGGGATGGGCAATGAGCAGTTCTTC
CDR3aa: CASSSLAGGMGNEQFF
d_gene: TRBD2
abundance: many
j_gene: TRBJ2-1
v_gene: TRBV7-9
len: 16

CDR3nt: TGTGCCAGCAGCTTAGGTGGAAACTACAATGAGCAGTTCTTC
CDR3aa: CASSLGGNYNEQFF
d_gene: .
abundance: many
j_gene: TRBJ2-1
v_gene: TRBV7-6
len: 14

CDR3nt: TGTGCCAGCAGTGAAGCGCTTTGGGGGGAGGAAACCTACGGGGAGCTGTTTTTT
CDR3aa: CASSEALWGEETYGELFF
d_gene: .
abundance: few
j_gene: TRBJ2-2
v_gene: TRBV2
len: 18

CDR3nt: TGTGCCAGCAGCTGGTTAGTTCGACGGGGACAGAATGAGCAGTTCTTC
CDR3aa: CASSWLVRRGQNEQFF
d_gene: TRBD1
abundance: many
j_gene: TRBJ2-1
v_gene: TRBV11-2
len: 16

CDR3nt: TGTGCCTGGAGTGTATTGTGGGGCGGGAGAGGCGATGAGCAGTTCTTC
CDR3aa: CAWSVLWGGRGDEQFF
d_gene: TRBD2
abundance: many
j_gene: TRBJ2-1
v_gene: TRBV30
len: 16

CDR3nt: TGCGCCAGCAGCCAAGAGTCCCAGGGAGGGCCTGGAAACACCATATATTTT
CDR3aa: CASSQESQGGPGNTIYF
d_gene: .
abundance: .
j_gene: TRBJ1-3
v_gene: TRBV4-3
len: 17

CDR3nt: TGTGCCAGCAGCCAAGGTGGGACTAGAGCCTACGAGCAGTACTTC
CDR3aa: CASSQGGTRAYEQYF
d_gene: TRBD2
abundance: many
j_gene: TRBJ2-7
v_gene: TRBV3-1
len: 15

CDR3nt: TGTGCCAGCAGTTTCAGGGGAAACACCATATATTTT
CDR3aa: CASSFRGNTIYF
d_gene: .
abundance: .
j_gene: TRBJ1-3
v_gene: TRBV3-1
len: 12

CDR3nt: TGTGCCACCAGCAGAGGCGGGGTCTCCTACGAGCAGTACTTC
CDR3aa: CATSRGGVSYEQYF
d_gene: .
abundance: .
j_gene: TRBJ2-7
v_gene: TRBV15
len: 14

CDR3nt: TGTGCCAGCAGTTACTCTGGACAAATGGACAACTCCTACGAGCAGTACTTC
CDR3aa: CASSYSGQMDNSYEQYF
d_gene: .
abundance: .
j_gene: TRBJ2-7
v_gene: TRBV6-6
len: 17

CDR3nt: TGTGCCCGCAGTTCAAAGGAGGGAGGTAGCACAGATACGCAGTATTTT
CDR3aa: CARSSKEGGSTDTQYF
d_gene: .
abundance: .
j_gene: TRBJ2-3
v_gene: TRBV6-2/TRBV6-3
len: 16

CDR3nt: TGTGCCAGCAGTTTCACTGGGATGGGGCAAGAGACCCAGTACTTC
CDR3aa: CASSFTGMGQETQYF
d_gene: .
abundance: many
j_gene: TRBJ2-5
v_gene: TRBV27
len: 15

CDR3nt: TGTGCCAGCAGATATGCAACTAATGAAAAACTGTTTTTT
CDR3aa: CASRYATNEKLFF
d_gene: .
abundance: .
j_gene: TRBJ1-4
v_gene: TRBV28
len: 13

CDR3nt: TGTGCCAGCACCGTCTCGGGCGCAAGCTCTGGGGCCAACGTCCTGACTTTC
CDR3aa: CASTVSGASSGANVLTF
d_gene: .
abundance: many
j_gene: TRBJ2-6
v_gene: TRBV7-9
len: 17

CDR3nt: TGCAGTACTAGCGGGAGGGCGGGCAATGAGCAGTTCTTC
CDR3aa: CSTSGRAGNEQFF
d_gene: TRBD2
abundance: many
j_gene: TRBJ2-1
v_gene: TRBV20-1
len: 13

CDR3nt: TGTGCCAGCAGTGATTCGGGGGGGCTAGAGCAGTTCTTC
CDR3aa: CASSDSGGLEQFF
d_gene: TRBD2
abundance: many
j_gene: TRBJ2-1
v_gene: TRBV2
len: 13

CDR3nt: TGCGCCAGCAGCTTGGTTACGTCCTACGAGTTGTACTTC
CDR3aa: CASSLVTSYELYF
d_gene: .
abundance: few
j_gene: TRBJ2-7
v_gene: TRBV5-1
len: 13

CDR3nt: TGTGCCTGGAGAGGGGCGCAGGCCTACGAGCAGTACTTC
CDR3aa: CAWRGAQAYEQYF
d_gene: .
abundance: many
j_gene: TRBJ2-7
v_gene: TRBV30
len: 13

CDR3nt: TGTGCCAGCAGTTTCCGGGGACCGAGCAATGAGCAGTTCTTC
CDR3aa: CASSFRGPSNEQFF
d_gene: .
abundance: many
j_gene: TRBJ2-1
v_gene: TRBV27
len: 14

CDR3nt: TGTGCCAGCAGCGGGGCCGGGACTAGCGGAAGCCCTAGCACAGATACGCAGTATTTT
CDR3aa: CASSGAGTSGSPSTDTQYF
d_gene: TRBD2
abundance: few
j_gene: TRBJ2-3
v_gene: TRBV7-3
len: 19

CDR3nt: TGTGCCAGCAGCCCCGGGGTATGGACAGATACGCAGTATTTT
CDR3aa: CASSPGVWTDTQYF
d_gene: .
abundance: many
j_gene: TRBJ2-3
v_gene: TRBV7-2
len: 14

CDR3nt: TGCAGTGCTCTCGGACTAGCCGCCTACAATGAGCAGTTCTTC
CDR3aa: CSALGLAAYNEQFF
d_gene: TRBD2
abundance: few
j_gene: TRBJ2-1
v_gene: TRBV20-1
len: 14

CDR3nt: TGTGCCAGCAGCCGAACCCATAGCGGGCAAATATCCTACGAGCAGTACTTC
CDR3aa: CASSRTHSGQISYEQYF
d_gene: TRBD2
abundance: .
j_gene: TRBJ2-7
v_gene: TRBV13
len: 17

CDR3nt: TGTGCCAGCAGTGACCCCGACGACCCCTCCAGGACAGGGGTAGCTTACGAGCAGTACTTC
CDR3aa: CASSDPDDPSRTGVAYEQYF
d_gene: TRBD1
abundance: .
j_gene: TRBJ2-7
v_gene: TRBV6-1
len: 20

CDR3nt: TGTGCCAGCAGCGTAGGAGCGGGAGGTACTTACGAGCAGTACTTC
CDR3aa: CASSVGAGGTYEQYF
d_gene: TRBD2
abundance: many
j_gene: TRBJ2-7
v_gene: TRBV11-2
len: 15

CDR3nt: TGTGCCAGCTCGCTGACAGGCAGGGATCAGCCCCAGCATTTT
CDR3aa: CASSLTGRDQPQHF
d_gene: .
abundance: many
j_gene: TRBJ1-5
v_gene: TRBV18
len: 14

CDR3nt: TGTGCCAGCAGTGATTTTCTGTACGAGCAGTACTTC
CDR3aa: CASSDFLYEQYF
d_gene: .
abundance: few
j_gene: TRBJ2-7
v_gene: TRBV25-1
len: 12

CDR3nt: TGTGCCAGCAGCCGGGACACAAGCGGATGGACCGGGGAGCTGTTTTTT
CDR3aa: CASSRDTSGWTGELFF
d_gene: .
abundance: .
j_gene: TRBJ2-2
v_gene: TRBV5-8
len: 16

CDR3nt: TGTGCCACCAGTGATGGACCCGGTCCTCCCTACGAGCAGTACTTC
CDR3aa: CATSDGPGPPYEQYF
d_gene: .
abundance: many
j_gene: TRBJ2-7
v_gene: TRBV24-1
len: 15

CDR3nt: TGCGCCAGCGGGTCTCCGGGACTAGTATCCTCCTACGAGCAGTACTTC
CDR3aa: CASGSPGLVSSYEQYF
d_gene: TRBD2
abundance: few
j_gene: TRBJ2-7
v_gene: TRBV10-2
len: 16

CDR3nt: TGTGCCAGCAGCTCCAACAGGGGAGGGGGTGAAAAACTGTTTTTT
CDR3aa: CASSSNRGGGEKLFF
d_gene: TRBD1
abundance: many
j_gene: TRBJ1-4
v_gene: TRBV7-9
len: 15

CDR3nt: TGTGCCTGGAGAACAGAGAACACTGAAGCTTTCTTT
CDR3aa: CAWRTENTEAFF
d_gene: .
abundance: many
j_gene: TRBJ1-1
v_gene: TRBV30
len: 12

CDR3nt: TGTGCCAGCAAAGGGACTAGCGGGAGGAACACCGGGGAGCTGTTTTTT
CDR3aa: CASKGTSGRNTGELFF
d_gene: TRBD2
abundance: many
j_gene: TRBJ2-2
v_gene: TRBV12-3/TRBV12-4
len: 16

CDR3nt: TGTGCCAGCAGCTCCACAGGAGGTGGAAACACCATATATTTT
CDR3aa: CASSSTGGGNTIYF
d_gene: .
abundance: .
j_gene: TRBJ1-3
v_gene: TRBV6-1
len: 14

CDR3nt: TGTGCCAGCAGCCCACGGACTAAAAACACCGGGGAGCTGTTTTTT
CDR3aa: CASSPRTKNTGELFF
d_gene: .
abundance: .
j_gene: TRBJ2-2
v_gene: TRBV7-3
len: 15

CDR3nt: TGTGCCAGTAGTATAGACGGAGCTGGGGCCAACGTCCTGACTTTC
CDR3aa: CASSIDGAGANVLTF
d_gene: .
abundance: .
j_gene: TRBJ2-6
v_gene: TRBV19
len: 15

CDR3nt: TGTGCCAGCAGGCTGGGACTAGCGGGGCCTCAAGAGACCCAGTACTTC
CDR3aa: CASRLGLAGPQETQYF
d_gene: TRBD2
abundance: many
j_gene: TRBJ2-5
v_gene: TRBV2
len: 16

CDR3nt: TGCGCCAGCAGCACCGGACAGCTCGCGAACACCGGGGAGCTGTTTTTT
CDR3aa: CASSTGQLANTGELFF
d_gene: .
abundance: .
j_gene: TRBJ2-2
v_gene: TRBV5-1
len: 16

CDR3nt: TGTGCCAGCAGCGACAGGGGGCGCTGGTATGGCTACACCTTC
CDR3aa: CASSDRGRWYGYTF
d_gene: TRBD1
abundance: few
j_gene: TRBJ1-2
v_gene: TRBV6-1
len: 14